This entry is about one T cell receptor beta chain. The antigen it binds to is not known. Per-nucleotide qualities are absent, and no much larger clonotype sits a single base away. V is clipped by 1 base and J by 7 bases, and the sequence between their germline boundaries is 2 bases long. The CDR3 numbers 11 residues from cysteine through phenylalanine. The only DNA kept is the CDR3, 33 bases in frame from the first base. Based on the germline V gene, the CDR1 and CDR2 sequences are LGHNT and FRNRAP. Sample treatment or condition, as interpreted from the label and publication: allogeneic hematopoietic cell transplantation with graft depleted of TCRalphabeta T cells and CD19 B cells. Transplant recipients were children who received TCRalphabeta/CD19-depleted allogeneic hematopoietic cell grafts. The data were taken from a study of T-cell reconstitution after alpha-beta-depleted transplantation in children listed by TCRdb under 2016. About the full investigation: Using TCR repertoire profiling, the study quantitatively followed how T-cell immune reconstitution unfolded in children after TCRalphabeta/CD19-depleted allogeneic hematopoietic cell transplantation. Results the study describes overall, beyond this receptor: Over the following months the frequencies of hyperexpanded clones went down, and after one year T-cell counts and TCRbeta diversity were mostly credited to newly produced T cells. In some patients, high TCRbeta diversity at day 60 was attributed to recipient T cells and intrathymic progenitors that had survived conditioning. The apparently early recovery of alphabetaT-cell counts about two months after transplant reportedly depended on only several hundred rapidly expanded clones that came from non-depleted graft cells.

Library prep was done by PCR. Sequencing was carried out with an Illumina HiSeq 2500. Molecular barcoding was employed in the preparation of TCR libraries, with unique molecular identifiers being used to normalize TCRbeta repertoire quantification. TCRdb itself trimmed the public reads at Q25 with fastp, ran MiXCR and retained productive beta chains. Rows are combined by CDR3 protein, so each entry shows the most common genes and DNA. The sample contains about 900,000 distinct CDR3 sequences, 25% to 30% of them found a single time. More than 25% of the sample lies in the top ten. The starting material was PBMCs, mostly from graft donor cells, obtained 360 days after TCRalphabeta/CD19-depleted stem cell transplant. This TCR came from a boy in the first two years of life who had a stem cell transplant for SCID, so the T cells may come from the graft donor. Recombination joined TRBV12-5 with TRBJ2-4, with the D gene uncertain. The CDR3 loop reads CASGLGNIQYF. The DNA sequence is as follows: TGTGCTAGTGGTTTGGGTAACATTCAGTACTTC.